This T cell receptor (beta chain) was recovered during a study of cytomegalovirus exposure and HLA in healthy donors. As concerns this clone: Its target is not known.

Germline values: CDR1 SGHVS, CDR2 FQNEAQ. The CDR3 extends over 15 amino acids. V gave up 5 bases and J gave up 7 bases, with 20 bases separating them. The study ran its PCR with 60 Vbeta and 13 Jbeta primers. The method was immunoSEQ multiplex PCR; TCRdb's version includes in-frame clones alone and lacks a portion of them. The table includes about 160,000 clones, 65% to 80% detected once. General study points: HLA allele associations emerged for 17,000 or so TCR beta sequences in a later analysis, at 0.05 false discovery rate. Common viral pathogens seemed to be connected with several of the most significant clusters, according to a later analysis. DRB1 showed the most TCR associations and HLA-C the fewest in a later analysis, as rates varied by HLA locus.

Donors consisted of healthy bone marrow donors. This sequence was found in a woman between 45 and 60 years old in good health and CMV-seropositive. Specimen: PBMCs. The chain uses TRBV7-8 and TRBJ1-2; weak D call: TRBD1 (6 bases). For the CDR3, the DNA is TGTGCCAGCAGCCTAGGGCCCCCTCAAGGGGGTGGCTACACCTTC. Encoded protein: CASSLGPPQGGGYTF.